The 14 T cell receptor beta chains given below trace back to one sample, sequenced in a study of CD8 T cells in ankylosing spondylitis. For these TCRs, the target antigens are not known. TCRdb redid the calling of the 5' RACE reads with MiXCR, one entry per CDR3 protein. The profile shows 300,000 to 400,000 distinct CDR3 sequences, around 20% of them singletons. Findings and caveats of the study: It appeared that ankylosing spondylitis blood was characterized by a TCR beta motif of fewer than ten highly homologous variants.

Sequencing was performed on blood, either unsorted or a sorted T cell fraction (not recorded which). Source of these receptors: a male donor with ankylosing spondylitis.

A few counts support this clonotype. J is TRBJ2-1 and V is TRBV3-1; D gene uncertain. The CDR3 runs to 14 residues. Germline V CDR1 and CDR2: LGHDT, YNNKEL (reference sequence). V gave up 0 bases and J gave up 5 bases, with 8 bases separating them. The chain's CDR3 is CASSQELTDNEQFF. CDR3 DNA: TGTGCCAGCAGCCAAGAACTAACGGACAATGAGCAGTTCTTC.

In this sample, this clonotype turned up a few times. The rearrangement links TRBV28 to TRBJ2-7, with unresolved D. The CDR3 totals 13 residues. Germline CDR1 reads MDHEN; CDR2 reads SYDVKM. V gave up 3 bases and J gave up 3 bases, with 9 bases separating them. CDR3 residues: CASSLIGFYEQYF. DNA of the CDR3: TGTGCCAGCAGTTTGATAGGATTCTACGAGCAGTACTTC.

This clonotype showed up just a few times. The chain combines TRBV7-2 with TRBJ2-5; either TRBD1 or TRBD2 may supply D (5 bases each). The CDR3 runs 15 residues. Trimming stripped 6 bases from V and 3 bases from J, with 17 bases between. Germline CDR1 reads SGHTA; CDR2 reads FQGNSA. CDR3 nucleotides: TGTGCCAGCAGTCCAATGGGGGTTAGAGAAGAGACCCAGTACTTC. It yields the protein CASSPMGVREETQYF.

This sequence joins TRBV3-1 and TRBJ2-7; unclear D gene. The CDR3 contains 11 residues. Trimming took off 4 bases at V and 6 bases at J, with 7 bases between the two ends. The germline V gene encodes CDR1 LGHDT and CDR2 YNNKEL (reference sequence). Written as DNA, the CDR3 is TGTGCCAGCAGCCGCCAGTCCGAGCAGTACTTC. It translates to CASSRQSEQYF.

The chain links TRBV29-1 to TRBJ2-3, with unresolved D. Germline CDR1 and CDR2: SQVTM and ANQGSEA. Deletions cut 1 base from V and 2 bases from J, with 19 bases between. The CDR3 length is 17 residues. CDR3 amino acids: CSVEVGFSFPYTDTQYF. In DNA, the CDR3 is TGCAGCGTTGAAGTGGGGTTCAGCTTCCCTTACACAGATACGCAGTATTTT.

This chain joins TRBV3-1 and TRBJ1-2, with 7 nucleotides matching TRBD1. V shed 5 bases, J shed 7 bases, and the junction held 10 bases outside the gene matches. CDR3 size: 14 residues. The germline gives CDR1 LGHDT, CDR2 YNNKEL (reference sequence). The CDR3 DNA is TGTGCCAGCAGCACAACCGGGACAGTAGGTGGCTACACCTTC. This gives the protein CASSTTGTVGGYTF.

There are many counts of this clonotype. The genes are TRBV6-1 and TRBJ2-6, with a tentative D call TRBD1 (5 bases). The CDR3 is 15 residues long. Deletions cut 6 bases from V and 1 base from J, with 10 bases between. CDR1 MNHNS and CDR2 SASEGT come from the germline V gene. The CDR3 loop is CASSRTGSGANVLTF. DNA of the CDR3: TGTGCCAGCAGCCGAACAGGATCTGGGGCCAACGTCCTGACTTTC.

This clonotype was picked up a small number of times. The chain recombines TRBV9 with TRBJ2-3; D could derive from TRBD1 or TRBD2 (5 bases each). Trimming removed 0 bases at V and 0 bases at J, with 17 bases between. The CDR3 spans 18 residues. Germline values: CDR1 SGDLS, CDR2 YYNGEE. The CDR3 is CASSVAKRRGGSTDTQYF. In DNA form, the CDR3 reads TGTGCCAGCAGCGTAGCCAAACGCCGTGGGGGAAGCACAGATACGCAGTATTTT.

V is TRBV7-3 and J is TRBJ2-3, with D possibly TRBD2 on 7 matching bases. Trimming stripped 4 bases from V and 4 bases from J, with 12 bases between. This CDR3 is 14 amino acids long. The germline CDR1 and CDR2 sequences are SGHTA and FQGTGA. CDR3 amino acids: CASSWGGAADTQYF. In nucleotides, the CDR3 is TGTGCCAGCAGCTGGGGGGGGGCAGCAGATACGCAGTATTTT.

This clonotype turned up a few times. The chain is built from TRBV18 and TRBJ2-7, with TRBD2 as a possible D gene (6 bases). The CDR3 has 14 amino acids. Trimming cost V 3 bases and J 2 bases, with 11 bases left between them. From germline, CDR1 is KGHSH and CDR2 LQKENI. The DNA of the CDR3 is TGTGCCAGCTCACCGGAAGGCGGGGCCTACGAGCAGTACTTC. Translation gives CASSPEGGAYEQYF.

The chain has TRBV27 and TRBJ2-2, with unresolved D. The germline CDR1 and CDR2 sequences are MNHEY and SMNVEV (reference sequence). The CDR3 sequence is 14 residues long. The V and J ends lost 1 base and 5 bases respectively, with 8 bases between them. Written as DNA, the CDR3 is TGTGCCAGCAGTTTATATATCGGAACCGGGGAGCTGTTTTTT. This sequence encodes CASSLYIGTGELFF.

This clonotype has only a few counts. As DNA, the CDR3 is TGCGCCAGCAGCCCGGACGGCCAGGAGCAAGAGACCCAGTACTTC. It encodes CASSPDGQEQETQYF. The rearrangement links TRBV5-1 to TRBJ2-5, with D unresolved. CDR1 is SGHRS and CDR2 is YFSETQ in the germline V gene. The CDR3 runs to 15 residues. V was trimmed by 4 bases and J by 2 bases, leaving 15 bases between them.

There are a few counts of this clonotype. This rearrangement joins TRBV4-2 to TRBJ2-3; the D gene is possibly TRBD1 (5 bases). CDR1 is LGHNA and CDR2 is YNFKEQ in the germline V gene. Trimming took 0 bases from V and 6 from J, leaving 10 bases between them. The CDR3 extends over 14 amino acids. The CDR3 DNA is TGTGCCAGCAGCCAAGATCGTTCAGGGGATACGCAGTATTTT. It codes for CASSQDRSGDTQYF.

This sequence joins TRBV5-6 and TRBJ2-2; no clear D. Germline V gene sequence: CDR1 SGHDT, CDR2 YYEEEE. Trimming removed 4 bases at V and 6 bases at J, with 13 bases between. This CDR3 has 14 residues. CDR3 residues: CASSPPLVAGELFF. CDR3 DNA: TGTGCCAGCAGCCCCCCCCTCGTGGCCGGGGAGCTGTTTTTT.